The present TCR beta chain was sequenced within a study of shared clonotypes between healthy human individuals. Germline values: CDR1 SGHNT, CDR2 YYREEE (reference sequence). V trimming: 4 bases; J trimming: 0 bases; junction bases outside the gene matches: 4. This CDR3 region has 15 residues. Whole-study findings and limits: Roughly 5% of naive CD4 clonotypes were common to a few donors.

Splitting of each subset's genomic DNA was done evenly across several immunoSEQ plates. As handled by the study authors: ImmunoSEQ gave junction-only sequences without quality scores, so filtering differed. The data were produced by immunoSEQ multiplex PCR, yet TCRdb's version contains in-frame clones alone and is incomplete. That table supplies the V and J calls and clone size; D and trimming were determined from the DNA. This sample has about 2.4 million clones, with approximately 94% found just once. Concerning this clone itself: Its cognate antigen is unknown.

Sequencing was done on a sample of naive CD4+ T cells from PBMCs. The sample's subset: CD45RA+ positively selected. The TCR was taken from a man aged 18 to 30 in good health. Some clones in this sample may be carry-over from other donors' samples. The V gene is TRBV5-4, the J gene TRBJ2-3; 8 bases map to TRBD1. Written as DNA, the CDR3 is TGTGCCAGCAGCCCAGGACAGGGAAGCACAGATACGCAGTATTTT. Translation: CASSPGQGSTDTQYF.